The clone carrying this TCR beta chain was detected a few times. Lactation, pregnancy, other autoimmune disease or uncontrolled infection led to exclusion of patients. RNA transcripts provided the source from which TCR beta CDR3 regions were amplified. TCR CDR3 regions were first amplified by RT-PCR with HTBI primers. TCRdb processed the multiplex PCR reads anew with MiXCR; each CDR3 protein has one entry. There are more than 650,000 distinct CDR3 sequences in the sample; around 15% occur only once, and roughly 10% lies in the top ten. This sample was included in a study of T cells in Graves' hyperthyroidism and ophthalmopathy. The sequencing input was blood. This receptor was taken from a woman aged 18 to 35 with Graves' hyperthyroidism.

The CDR3 reads CASSVGVEPGTDTQYF. CDR3 DNA sequence: TGTGCCAGCAGCGTAGGCGTGGAACCGGGCACAGATACGCAGTATTTT. The rearrangement links TRBV9 to TRBJ2-3; D ambiguous. Germline V gene sequence: CDR1 SGDLS, CDR2 YYNGEE. Trimming removed 0 bases from V and 1 base from J, with 12 bases in between. There are 16 residues in the CDR3.